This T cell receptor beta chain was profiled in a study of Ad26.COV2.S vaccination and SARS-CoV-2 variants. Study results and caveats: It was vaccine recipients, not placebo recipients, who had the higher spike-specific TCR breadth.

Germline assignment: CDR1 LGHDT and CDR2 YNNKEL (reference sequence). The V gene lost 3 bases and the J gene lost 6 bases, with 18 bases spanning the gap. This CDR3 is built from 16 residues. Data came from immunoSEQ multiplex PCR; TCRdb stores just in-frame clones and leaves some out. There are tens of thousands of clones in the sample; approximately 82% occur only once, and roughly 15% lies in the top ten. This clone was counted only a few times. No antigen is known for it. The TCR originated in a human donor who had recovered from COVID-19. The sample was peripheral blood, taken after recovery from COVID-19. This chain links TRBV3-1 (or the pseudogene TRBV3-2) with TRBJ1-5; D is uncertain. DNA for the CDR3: TGTGCCAGCAGCCAGTCAGACGTCGGGTTTGGTCAGCCCCAGCATTTT. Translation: CASSQSDVGFGQPQHF.